Each of the 28 T cell receptor beta chains below was sequenced from the same sample in a study of T-cell memory formation after mild COVID-19. TCRdb fed the 5' RACE reads into MiXCR, producing one record per CDR3 protein. The sample includes roughly 400,000 distinct CDR3 sequences, approximately 15% of them seen just once. Sequencing was carried out using PBMCs or a T cell subset sorted from them (not recorded which). These receptors were collected from a man between 18 and 35 years old who had mild COVID-19 (a few samples of this study predate the infection). Cell type and time point are not known.

The V gene is TRBV14, the J gene TRBJ2-5, with TRBD2 matching 9 bases. CDR3 length: 17 amino acids. The V gene's germline CDR1 is SGHDN and CDR2 FVKESK. With 4 bases clipped from V and 5 bases from J, the junction kept 14 bases outside the gene matches. The CDR3 sequence is CASSRGLAALWGETQYF. The CDR3 region has the DNA TGTGCCAGCAGCCGGGGACTAGCAGCCCTCTGGGGGGAGACCCAGTACTTC.

The genes are TRBV29-1 and TRBJ2-3; D remains ambiguous. The CDR3 extends over 12 amino acids. V was clipped by 6 bases and J by 0 bases, with 7 bases between them. The germline CDR1 and CDR2 sequences are SQVTM and ANQGSEA. DNA of the CDR3: TGCAGCGTCGTTCTAAGCACAGATACGCAGTATTTT. Protein: CSVVLSTDTQYF.

This chain uses TRBV4-2 with TRBJ2-5; D unresolved. Per germline, CDR1 LGHNA and CDR2 YNFKEQ. CDR3 size: 13 residues. The V end was cut by 4 bases, the J end by 5 bases, with 11 bases between. The CDR3 DNA reads TGTGCCAGCAGCCCCGAGGCGAGGGAGACCCAGTACTTC. Residues: CASSPEARETQYF.

The V call is TRBV4-2, the J call TRBJ1-2; D ambiguous. The CDR3 has 15 residues. CDR1 is LGHNA and CDR2 is YNFKEQ in the germline V gene. V was shortened by 1 base and J by 4 bases, with 13 bases between the two germline ends. CDR3 in DNA: TGTGCCAGCAGCCAAGGGGGTGAGTCCATCTATGGCTACACCTTC. Translated, it gives CASSQGGESIYGYTF.

In this sample, this clonotype turned up many times. The chain joins TRBV12-3 or TRBV12-4 to TRBJ2-7, with TRBD1 identical over 7 bases. V trimming: 4 bases; J trimming: 1 base; junction bases outside the gene matches: 1. This CDR3 is built from 13 residues. This CDR3 is CASSWGQSYEQYF. The DNA of the CDR3 is TGTGCCAGCAGTTGGGGACAGTCCTACGAGCAGTACTTC.

This clonotype was seen a handful of times. This chain links TRBV7-3 with TRBJ1-5; D ambiguous. This CDR3 is 17 amino acids long. Looked up from germline, CDR1 is SGHTA and CDR2 is FQGTGA. V dropped 2 bases and J dropped 7 bases, with 21 bases sitting between them. This CDR3 is CASSLPPGLRMEQPQHF. The CDR3 bases are TGTGCCAGCAGCTTACCCCCGGGCCTTAGGATGGAACAGCCCCAGCATTTT.

This clonotype was seen a handful of times. J is TRBJ2-7 and V is TRBV18, with D perhaps matching TRBD1 (6 bases). This CDR3 contains 15 residues. Germline CDR1 KGHSH, CDR2 LQKENI. V was trimmed by 3 bases and J by 6 bases, leaving 18 bases between them. The CDR3 spells CASSPGRQERGEQYF. CDR3 nucleotides: TGTGCCAGCTCACCCGGTCGACAGGAAAGGGGCGAGCAGTACTTC. The complete variable domain, with remaining parts taken from reference TRBV18 and TRBJ2-7, reads NAGVMQNPRHLVRRRGQEARLRCSPMKGHSHVYWYRQLPEEGLKFMVYLQKENIIDESGMPKERFSAEFPKEGPSILRIQQVVRGDSAAYFCASSPGRQERGEQYFGPGTRLTVT.

This clonotype has only a few counts. The gene calls are TRBV7-6 and TRBJ1-5; D gene unclear. This CDR3 is 9 amino acids long. V shed 10 bases and J shed 5 bases, with 3 bases lying between them. Germline V gene data show CDR1 as SGHVS and CDR2 as FNYEAQ. CDR3 loop: CATDQPQHF. The DNA of the CDR3 is TGTGCCACCGATCAGCCCCAGCATTTT.

The rearrangement links TRBV9 to TRBJ2-7; D gene uncertain. V shed 0 bases and J shed 0 bases, with 7 bases lying between them. Per the germline V gene, CDR1 is SGDLS and CDR2 is YYNGEE. This CDR3 contains 14 residues. The CDR3 sequence: CASSVDGLSYEQYF. CDR3 coding DNA: TGTGCCAGCAGCGTAGACGGGCTCTCCTACGAGCAGTACTTC.

This clonotype has more than one count but fewer than ten. V is TRBV5-5 and J is TRBJ1-1, with no clear D. Between the trimmed V and J ends, which lost 1 base and 1 base, there was a span of 8 bases. The CDR3 contains 14 residues. The V gene's germline CDR1 is SGHKS and CDR2 YYEKEE (reference sequence). CDR3 nucleotides: TGTGCCAGCAGCTTGTCCCAGTGGAACACTGAAGCTTTCTTT. Translated, it gives CASSLSQWNTEAFF.

The J gene is TRBJ2-2, the V gene TRBV20-1, with 11 bases matching TRBD1. V shed 3 bases and J 6 bases; nucleotides not matched to a gene: 6. Germline V gives CDR1 DFQATT, CDR2 SNEGSKA (reference sequence). The CDR3 length is 15 residues. The CDR3 sequence: CSARGGTGGPGELFF. The CDR3 nucleotides are TGCAGTGCTAGGGGAGGGACAGGGGGTCCCGGGGAGCTGTTTTTT.

This clonotype was observed a few times. This chain connects TRBV4-3 to TRBJ1-4; D is unresolved. The V end was cut by 0 bases, the J end by 7 bases, with 12 bases between. This CDR3 contains 15 residues. Germline CDR1 LGHNA, CDR2 YSLEER. The CDR3 here is CASSQDTGFGEKLFF. Here the CDR3 DNA reads TGCGCCAGCAGCCAAGATACGGGATTCGGTGAAAAACTGTTTTTT.

The chain links TRBV7-9 to TRBJ2-7; weak D call: TRBD1 (6 bases). The germline gives CDR1 SEHNR, CDR2 FQNEAQ (reference sequence). The CDR3 length is 16 residues. V gave up 5 bases and J gave up 6 bases, with 23 bases separating them. The CDR3 loop is CASSPAATPWGREQYF. In DNA, the CDR3 is TGTGCCAGCAGCCCCGCCGCGACTCCGTGGGGGCGCGAGCAGTACTTC.

The rearrangement links TRBV7-9 to TRBJ2-5; D unresolved. This CDR3 comprises 13 residues. Per the germline V gene, CDR1 is SEHNR and CDR2 is FQNEAQ (reference sequence). V was clipped by 0 bases and J by 4 bases, with 6 bases between them. CDR3 sequence: CASSLAGPETQYF. For the CDR3, the DNA is TGTGCCAGCAGCTTAGCCGGCCCAGAGACCCAGTACTTC.

This clonotype showed up many times. The CDR3 is CASSPGQNYEQYF. The CDR3 DNA sequence: TGTGCCAGCAGCCCGGGACAGAACTACGAGCAGTACTTC. J is TRBJ2-7 and V is TRBV7-9; 7 bases agree with TRBD1. Looked up from germline, CDR1 is SEHNR and CDR2 is FQNEAQ (reference sequence). With 5 bases clipped from V and 3 bases from J, the junction kept 4 bases outside the gene matches. The CDR3 totals 13 residues.

This clonotype was seen a few times. The V and J genes are TRBV12-3 or TRBV12-4 and TRBJ1-1, with a tentative D call TRBD1 (5 bases). The CDR3 spans 13 residues. The ends were cut back, 7 bases at V and 5 bases at J, with 14 bases in the middle. The CDR3 DNA is TGTGCCAGCATCCTAGGGTGGGGGACTGAAGCTTTCTTT. It yields the protein CASILGWGTEAFF.

The J gene is TRBJ2-5, the V gene TRBV19; D may be TRBD1 (6 bases). This CDR3 has 12 residues. Trimming took 11 bases from V and 2 from J, leaving 12 bases between them. Germline V lookup: CDR1 LNHDA, CDR2 SQIVND (reference sequence). The CDR3 coding sequence is TGTGCCTCTGGACAGCGTCAAGAGACCCAGTACTTC. Its protein product is CASGQRQETQYF.

On this clonotype: The germline gene is not matched at one end of the junction; a read error may be the cause. This chain links TRBV14 with TRBJ2-7, with TRBD1 matching over 7 bases. Looked up from germline, CDR1 is SGHDN and CDR2 is FVKESK. The CDR3 spans 13 residues. CDR3 sequence (DNA): TGTGCCAGCAGCCAAGTTGGGTTCGGACAGGCTGTCTTC. It encodes CASSQVGFGQAVF.

This clonotype was counted a few times. Here the CDR3 DNA reads TGTGCCAGCAGCCCGGCAGGACTCCACGAGCAGTACGTC. Its translation is CASSPAGLHEQYV. This chain uses TRBV7-2 with TRBJ2-7; TRBD2 is a possible D gene (5 bases). Germline CDR1 reads SGHTA; CDR2 reads FQGNSA. Trimming left V 5 bases short and J 5 bases short, with 13 bases between. CDR3 length: 13 amino acids.

This clonotype appeared a few times. J is TRBJ2-1 and V is TRBV20-1; TRBD1 is a possible D gene (6 bases). V dropped 0 bases and J dropped 8 bases, with 20 bases sitting between them. In germline, CDR1 is DFQATT, CDR2 SNEGSKA (reference sequence). The CDR3 extends over 16 amino acids. The CDR3 spells CSARDNFPNRADEQFF. CDR3 nucleotide sequence: TGCAGTGCTAGAGATAACTTCCCCAACAGGGCCGATGAGCAGTTCTTC.

This clonotype was found a few times. The rearrangement links TRBV9 to TRBJ2-2, with D maybe TRBD2 (6 bases). Trimming stripped 0 bases from V and 6 bases from J, with 9 bases between. There are 14 residues in the CDR3. Germline V gene sequence: CDR1 SGDLS, CDR2 YYNGEE. CDR3 region: CASSVAGVAGELFF. As DNA, the CDR3 is TGTGCCAGCAGCGTAGCGGGGGTCGCCGGGGAGCTGTTTTTT.

The V call is TRBV6-6, the J call TRBJ1-2; D gene uncertain. Germline values: CDR1 MNHNY, CDR2 SVGAGI (reference sequence). This CDR3 contains 13 residues. V was cut by 4 bases and J by 3 bases, with 9 bases left in between. CDR3 DNA: TGTGCCAGCAGTTTAGGTGCTGACTATGGCTACACCTTC. As protein: CASSLGADYGYTF.

The chain recombines TRBV7-2 with TRBJ2-3; D is ambiguous. In germline, CDR1 is SGHTA, CDR2 FQGNSA. The V gene lost 1 base and the J gene lost 8 bases, with 10 bases spanning the gap. This CDR3 comprises 13 residues. The CDR3 loop is CASSLEELGTQYF. The CDR3 bases are TGTGCCAGCAGCTTAGAGGAACTGGGTACGCAGTATTTT.

In this sample, this clonotype turned up a few times. This chain connects TRBV5-5 to TRBJ2-1; D might be TRBD1 or TRBD2, each matching 6 bases. There are 16 residues in the CDR3. V was clipped by 1 base and J by 8 bases, with 19 bases between them. Germline V lookup: CDR1 SGHKS, CDR2 YYEKEE (reference sequence). The CDR3 nucleotides are TGTGCCAGCAGCTTGCCCCCCGGGGGCGGAAGGGATGAGCAGTTCTTC. Protein product: CASSLPPGGGRDEQFF.

This sequence joins TRBV5-5 and TRBJ2-5; 7 bases agree with TRBD2. This CDR3 comprises 13 residues. The trim removed 6 bases at V and 3 bases at J, leaving 5 bases unmatched. CDR1 is SGHKS and CDR2 is YYEKEE in the germline V gene (reference sequence). The DNA of the CDR3 is TGTGCCAGCACTCAGGGACTAAAAGAGACCCAGTACTTC. It translates to CASTQGLKETQYF.

The gene calls are TRBV4-3 and TRBJ2-2, with TRBD1 matching over 11 bases. The CDR3 sequence is 18 residues long. The germline CDR1 and CDR2 sequences are LGHNA and YSLEER. Unmatched junction bases numbered 14, after V lost 3 bases and J lost 8 bases. The CDR3 here is CASSHRDRDRGMEGELFF. The CDR3 DNA reads TGCGCCAGCAGCCATCGTGACCGGGACAGGGGGATGGAGGGGGAGCTGTTTTTT.

The V and J genes are TRBV20-1 and TRBJ2-2; TRBD1 agrees at 10 bases. Germline values: CDR1 DFQATT, CDR2 SNEGSKA (reference sequence). The CDR3 runs to 17 residues. The J segment lost 6 bases and the V segment lost 3 bases, leaving 13 bases of the junction unmatched. The CDR3 bases are TGCAGTGCTAGTCCGGGACAGGGGAGGCAGGCCCCCGGGGAGCTGTTTTTT. It codes for CSASPGQGRQAPGELFF.

This clonotype was detected a few times. V is TRBV5-1 and J is TRBJ2-7; no reliable D call. The V gene's germline CDR1 is SGHRS and CDR2 YFSETQ. The CDR3 has 14 residues. V was pared by 4 bases and J by 2 bases, with 13 bases between. The CDR3 protein is CASSPAGFAYEQYV. For the CDR3, the DNA is TGCGCCAGCAGCCCGGCTGGTTTCGCCTACGAGCAGTACGTC.